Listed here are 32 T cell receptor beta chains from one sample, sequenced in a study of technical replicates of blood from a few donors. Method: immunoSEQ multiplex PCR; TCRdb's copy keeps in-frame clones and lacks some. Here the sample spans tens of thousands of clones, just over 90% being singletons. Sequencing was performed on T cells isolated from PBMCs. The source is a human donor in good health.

In DNA, the CDR3 is TGTGCCAGCAGCTTGGGCTTTGCGGATCCGAATGAGCAGTTCTTC. It is translated as CASSLGFADPNEQFF. This chain links TRBV5-4 with TRBJ2-1; D is unclear. This CDR3 is built from 15 residues. V was trimmed by 0 bases and J by 7 bases, leaving 14 bases between them. Germline values: CDR1 SGHNT, CDR2 YYREEE (reference sequence). Combining the CDR3 with reference TRBV5-4 and TRBJ2-1 gives the whole variable domain ETGVTQSPTHLIKTRGQQVTLRCSSQSGHNTVSWYQQALGQGPQFIFQYYREEENGRGNFPPRFSGLQFPNYSSELNVNALELDDSALYLCASSLGFADPNEQFFGPGTRLTVL.

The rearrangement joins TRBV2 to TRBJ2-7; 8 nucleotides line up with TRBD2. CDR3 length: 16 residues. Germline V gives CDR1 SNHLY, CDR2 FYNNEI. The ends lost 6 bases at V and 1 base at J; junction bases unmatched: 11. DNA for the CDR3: TGTGCCAGCAGGTATAGCGGGACTCGTTTATCCTACGAGCAGTACTTC. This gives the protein CASRYSGTRLSYEQYF.

CDR3 amino acids: CASSYGGEYGYTF. CDR3 in DNA: TGTGCCAGCAGTTACGGGGGGGAGTATGGCTACACCTTC. The V gene is TRBV6-5, the J gene TRBJ1-2; D is possibly TRBD1 (5 bases). The V end was cut by 2 bases, the J end by 5 bases, with 9 bases between. Germline V CDR1 and CDR2: MNHEY, SVGAGI. The length of the CDR3 is 13 residues.

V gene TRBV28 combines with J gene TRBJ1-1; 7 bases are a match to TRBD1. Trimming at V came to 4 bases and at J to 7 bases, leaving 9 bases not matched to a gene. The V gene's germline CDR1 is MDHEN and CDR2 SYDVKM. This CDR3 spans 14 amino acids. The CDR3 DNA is TGTGCCAGCAGTTCCTCGACAGGGAGGATTGAAGCTTTCTTT. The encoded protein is CASSSSTGRIEAFF.

The DNA of the CDR3 is TGTGCCAGCAGCCCTAGGACTAGCGGGGGGACGCAGTATTTT. Protein product: CASSPRTSGGTQYF. The genes are TRBV11-3 and TRBJ2-3, with TRBD2 identical over 14 bases. After removal of 5 bases from V and 9 bases from J, the junction contained 4 bases not matched to a gene. Per germline, CDR1 SGHNT and CDR2 YENEEA. The CDR3 is 14 residues long.

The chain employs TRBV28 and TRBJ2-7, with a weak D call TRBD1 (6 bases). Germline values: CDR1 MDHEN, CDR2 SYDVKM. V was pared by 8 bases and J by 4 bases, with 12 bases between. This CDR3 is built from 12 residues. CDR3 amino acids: CASLDSGYEQYF. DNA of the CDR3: TGTGCCAGCCTGGACAGTGGGTACGAGCAGTACTTC.

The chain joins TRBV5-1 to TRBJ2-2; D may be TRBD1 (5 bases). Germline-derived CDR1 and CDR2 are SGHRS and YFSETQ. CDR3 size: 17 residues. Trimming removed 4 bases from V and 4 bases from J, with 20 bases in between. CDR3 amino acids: CASSLEPNYRSTGELFF. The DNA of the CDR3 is TGCGCCAGCAGCCTCGAACCAAATTACAGGAGCACCGGGGAGCTGTTTTTT.

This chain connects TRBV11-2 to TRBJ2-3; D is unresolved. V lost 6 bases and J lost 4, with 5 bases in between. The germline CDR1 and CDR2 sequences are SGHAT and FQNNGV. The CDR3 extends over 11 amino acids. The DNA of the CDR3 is TGTGCCAGCAGGCTAGCAGATACGCAGTATTTT. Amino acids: CASRLADTQYF.

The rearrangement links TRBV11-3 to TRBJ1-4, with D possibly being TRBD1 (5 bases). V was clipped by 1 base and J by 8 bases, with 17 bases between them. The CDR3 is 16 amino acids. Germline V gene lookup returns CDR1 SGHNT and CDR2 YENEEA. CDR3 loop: CASSLGGWGVGEKLFF. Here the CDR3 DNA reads TGTGCCAGCAGCTTAGGGGGTTGGGGGGTAGGAGAAAAACTGTTTTTT.

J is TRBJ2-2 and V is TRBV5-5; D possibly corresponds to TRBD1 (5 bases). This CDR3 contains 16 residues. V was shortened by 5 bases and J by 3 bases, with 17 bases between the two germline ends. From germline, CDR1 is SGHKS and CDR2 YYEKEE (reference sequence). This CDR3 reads CASRPDRKIDTGELFF. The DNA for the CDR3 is TGTGCCAGCAGACCCGACAGAAAAATAGACACCGGGGAGCTGTTTTTT.

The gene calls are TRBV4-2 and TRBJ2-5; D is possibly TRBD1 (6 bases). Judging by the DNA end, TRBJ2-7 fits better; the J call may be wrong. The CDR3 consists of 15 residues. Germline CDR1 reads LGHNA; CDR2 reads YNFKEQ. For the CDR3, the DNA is TGTGCCAGCAGCCGCCAGGAGCAGGGGCTCTACGAGCAGTACTTC. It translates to CASSRQEQGLYEQYF.

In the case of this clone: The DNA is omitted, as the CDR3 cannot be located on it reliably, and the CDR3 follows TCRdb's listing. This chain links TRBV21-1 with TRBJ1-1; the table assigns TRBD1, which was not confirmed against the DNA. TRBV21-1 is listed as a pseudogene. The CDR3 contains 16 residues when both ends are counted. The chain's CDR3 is CASSKGPWGPGTEAFF.

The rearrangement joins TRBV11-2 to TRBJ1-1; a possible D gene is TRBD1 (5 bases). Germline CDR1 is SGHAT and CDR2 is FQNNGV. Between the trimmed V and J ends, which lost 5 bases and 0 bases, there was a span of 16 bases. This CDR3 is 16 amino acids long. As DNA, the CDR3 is TGTGCCAGCAGCCTTCGGGCAGGACACATGAACACTGAAGCTTTCTTT. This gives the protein CASSLRAGHMNTEAFF.

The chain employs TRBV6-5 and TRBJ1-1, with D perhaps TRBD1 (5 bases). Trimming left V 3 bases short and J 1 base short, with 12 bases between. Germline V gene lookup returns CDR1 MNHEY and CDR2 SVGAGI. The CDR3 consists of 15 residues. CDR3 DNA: TGTGCCAGCAGTTATGGGGTAACAGGGAACACTGAAGCTTTCTTT. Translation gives CASSYGVTGNTEAFF.

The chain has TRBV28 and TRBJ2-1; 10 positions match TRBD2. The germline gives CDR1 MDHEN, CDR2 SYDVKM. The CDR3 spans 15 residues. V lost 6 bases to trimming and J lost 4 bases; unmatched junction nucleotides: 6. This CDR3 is CASRRTSGYYNEQFF. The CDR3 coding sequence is TGTGCCAGCAGGAGGACTAGCGGATATTACAATGAGCAGTTCTTC. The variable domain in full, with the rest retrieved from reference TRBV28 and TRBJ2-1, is DVKVTQSSRYLVKRTGEKVFLECVQDMDHENMFWYRQDPGLGLRLIYFSYDVKMKEKGDIPEGYSVSREKKERFSLILESASTNQTSMYLCASRRTSGYYNEQFFGPGTRLTVL.

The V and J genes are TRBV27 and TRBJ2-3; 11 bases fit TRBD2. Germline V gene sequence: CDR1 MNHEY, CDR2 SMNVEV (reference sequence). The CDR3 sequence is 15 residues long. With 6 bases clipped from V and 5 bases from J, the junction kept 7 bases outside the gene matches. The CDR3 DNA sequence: TGTGCCAGCAGAAATAGCGGGGGGGCCGGAGATACGCAGTATTTT. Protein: CASRNSGGAGDTQYF.

This CDR3 is CASRVAGHSLDQPQHF. DNA for the CDR3: TGTGCCAGCAGGGTAGCGGGCCATTCCTTGGATCAGCCCCAGCATTTT. The genes are TRBV28 and TRBJ1-5; unclear D gene. Germline V gene data show CDR1 as MDHEN and CDR2 as SYDVKM. The V end was cut by 6 bases, the J end by 5 bases, with 20 bases between. The CDR3 runs to 16 residues.

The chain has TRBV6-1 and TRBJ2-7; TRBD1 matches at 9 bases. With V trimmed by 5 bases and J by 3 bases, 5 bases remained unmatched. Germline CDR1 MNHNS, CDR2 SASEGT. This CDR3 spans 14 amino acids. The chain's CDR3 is CASSLDRGSYEQYF. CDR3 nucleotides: TGTGCCAGCAGTTTGGACAGGGGAAGCTACGAGCAGTACTTC.

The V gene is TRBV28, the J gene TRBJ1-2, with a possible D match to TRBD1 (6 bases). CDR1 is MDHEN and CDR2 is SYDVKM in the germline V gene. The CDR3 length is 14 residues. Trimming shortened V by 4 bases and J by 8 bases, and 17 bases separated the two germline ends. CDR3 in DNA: TGTGCCAGCAGTTCGGCGGGGGCGCGTGGAGGCTACACCTTC. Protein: CASSSAGARGGYTF.

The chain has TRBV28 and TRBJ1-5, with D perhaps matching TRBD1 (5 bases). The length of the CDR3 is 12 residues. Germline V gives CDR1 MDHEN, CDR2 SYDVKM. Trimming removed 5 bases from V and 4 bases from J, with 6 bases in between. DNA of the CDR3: TGTGCCAGCAGTGCAGGGAATCAGCCCCAGCATTTT. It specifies CASSAGNQPQHF.

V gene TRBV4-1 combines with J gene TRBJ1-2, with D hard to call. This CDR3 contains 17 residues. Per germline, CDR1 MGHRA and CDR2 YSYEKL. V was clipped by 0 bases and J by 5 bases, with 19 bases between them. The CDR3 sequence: CASSQESQIEGGYGYTF. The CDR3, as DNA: TGCGCCAGCAGCCAAGAGAGCCAAATTGAGGGTGGATATGGCTACACCTTC.

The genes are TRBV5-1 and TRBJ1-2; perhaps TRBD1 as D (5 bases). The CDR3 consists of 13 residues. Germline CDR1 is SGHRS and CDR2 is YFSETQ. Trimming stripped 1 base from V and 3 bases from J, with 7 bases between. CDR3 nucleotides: TGCGCCAGCAGCTTGTCGACAGACTATGGCTACACCTTC. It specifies CASSLSTDYGYTF.

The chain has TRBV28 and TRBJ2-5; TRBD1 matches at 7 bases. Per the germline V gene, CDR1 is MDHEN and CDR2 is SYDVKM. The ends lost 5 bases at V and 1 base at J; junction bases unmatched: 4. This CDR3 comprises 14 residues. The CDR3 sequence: CASSRDRVQETQYF. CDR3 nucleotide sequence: TGTGCCAGCAGTCGCGACAGGGTCCAAGAGACCCAGTACTTC.

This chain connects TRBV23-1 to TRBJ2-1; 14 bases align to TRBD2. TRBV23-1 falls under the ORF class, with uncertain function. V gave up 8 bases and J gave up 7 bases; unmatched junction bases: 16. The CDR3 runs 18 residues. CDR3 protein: CASVQGLAGVCWRNEQFF. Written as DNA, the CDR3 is TGCGCCAGCGTCCAGGGACTAGCGGGAGTATGTTGGCGGAATGAGCAGTTCTTC.

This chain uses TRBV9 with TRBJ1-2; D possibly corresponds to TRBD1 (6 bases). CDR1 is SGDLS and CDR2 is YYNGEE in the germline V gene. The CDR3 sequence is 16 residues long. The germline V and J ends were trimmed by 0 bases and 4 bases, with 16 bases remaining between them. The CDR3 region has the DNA TGTGCCAGCAGCGTAGGCATGGCGGGGGCGTCCTATGGCTACACCTTC. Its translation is CASSVGMAGASYGYTF. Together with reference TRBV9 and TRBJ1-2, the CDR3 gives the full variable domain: DSGVTQTPKHLITATGQRVTLRCSPRSGDLSVYWYQQSLDQGLQFLIQYYNGEERAKGNILERFSAQQFPDLHSELNLSSLELGDSALYFCASSVGMAGASYGYTFGSGTRLTVV.

The CDR3 DNA follows: TGTGCCACCAGCAGAGATAGGACTACCACAGATACGCAGTATTTT. Translated, it gives CATSRDRTTTDTQYF. The chain couples TRBV15 to TRBJ2-3; D might be TRBD2 (6 bases). CDR3 length equals 15 residues. V lost 0 bases and J 2 bases, leaving 9 bases between the germline ends. CDR1 is LNHNV and CDR2 is YYDKDF in the germline V gene (reference sequence). Together with reference TRBV15 and TRBJ2-3, the CDR3 gives the full variable domain: DAMVIQNPRYQVTQFGKPVTLSCSQTLNHNVMYWYQQKSSQAPKLLFHYYDKDFNNEADTPDNFQSRRPNTSFCFLDIRSPGLGDTAMYLCATSRDRTTTDTQYFGPGTRLTVL.

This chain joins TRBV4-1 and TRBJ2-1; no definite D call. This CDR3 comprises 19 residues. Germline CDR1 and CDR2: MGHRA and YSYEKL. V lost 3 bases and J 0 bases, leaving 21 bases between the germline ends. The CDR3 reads CASSHSPSDLGHSYNEQFF. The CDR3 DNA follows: TGCGCCAGCAGCCACAGCCCGAGCGATCTCGGCCACTCCTACAATGAGCAGTTCTTC.

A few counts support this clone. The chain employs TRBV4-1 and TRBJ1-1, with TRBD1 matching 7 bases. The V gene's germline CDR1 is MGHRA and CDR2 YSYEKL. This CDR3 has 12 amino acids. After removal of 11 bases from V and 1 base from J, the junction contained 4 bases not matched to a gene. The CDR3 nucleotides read TGCGCCTCCCGGACAGGGAACACTGAAGCTTTCTTT. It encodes CASRTGNTEAFF.

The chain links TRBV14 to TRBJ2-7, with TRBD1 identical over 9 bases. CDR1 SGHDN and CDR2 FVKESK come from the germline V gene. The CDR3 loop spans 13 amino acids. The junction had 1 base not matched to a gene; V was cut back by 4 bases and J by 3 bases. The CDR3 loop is CASSRQGVYEQYF. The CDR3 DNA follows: TGTGCCAGCAGCCGACAGGGGGTCTACGAGCAGTACTTC.

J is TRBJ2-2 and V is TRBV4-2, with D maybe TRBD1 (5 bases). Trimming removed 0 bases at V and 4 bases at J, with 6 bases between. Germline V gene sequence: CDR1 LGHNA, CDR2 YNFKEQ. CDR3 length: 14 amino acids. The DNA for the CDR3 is TGTGCCAGCAGCCAAGAGGGGCTCACCGGGGAGCTGTTTTTT. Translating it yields CASSQEGLTGELFF.

The CDR3 region is CASQDRGGINSPLHF. The CDR3 DNA reads TGTGCCAGCCAGGACAGGGGCGGGATTAATTCACCCCTCCACTTT. The chain couples TRBV9 to TRBJ1-6; 9 bases match TRBD1. J was trimmed by 6 bases and V by 7 bases; bases with no gene match: 8. The CDR3 length is 15 residues. CDR1 SGDLS and CDR2 YYNGEE come from the germline V gene.

Here the CDR3 DNA reads TGTGCCAGCAGTTACTCCCGGCAGGGGACTCAGCCCCAGCATTTT. Translating it yields CASSYSRQGTQPQHF. The chain is built from TRBV6-5 and TRBJ1-5; tentative D call: TRBD1 (6 bases). Per the germline V gene, CDR1 is MNHEY and CDR2 is SVGAGI. V was trimmed by 0 bases and J by 6 bases, leaving 12 bases between them. The CDR3 has 15 residues.